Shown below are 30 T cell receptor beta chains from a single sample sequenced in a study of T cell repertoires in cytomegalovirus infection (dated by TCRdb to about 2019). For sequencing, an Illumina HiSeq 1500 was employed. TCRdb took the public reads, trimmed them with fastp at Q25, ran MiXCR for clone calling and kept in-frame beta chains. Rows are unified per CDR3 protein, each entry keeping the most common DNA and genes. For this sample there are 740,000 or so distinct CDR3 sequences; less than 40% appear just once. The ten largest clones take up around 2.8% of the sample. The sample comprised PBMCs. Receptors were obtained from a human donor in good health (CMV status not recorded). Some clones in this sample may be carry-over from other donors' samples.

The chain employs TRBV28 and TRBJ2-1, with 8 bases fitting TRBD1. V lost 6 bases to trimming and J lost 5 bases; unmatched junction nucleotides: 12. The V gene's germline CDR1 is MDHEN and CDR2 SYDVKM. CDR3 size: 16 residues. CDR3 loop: CASRPNPGQEDNEQFF. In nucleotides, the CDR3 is TGTGCCAGCAGACCCAATCCGGGACAGGAAGACAATGAGCAGTTCTTC. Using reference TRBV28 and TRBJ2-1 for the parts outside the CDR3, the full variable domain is DVKVTQSSRYLVKRTGEKVFLECVQDMDHENMFWYRQDPGLGLRLIYFSYDVKMKEKGDIPEGYSVSREKKERFSLILESASTNQTSMYLCASRPNPGQEDNEQFFGPGTRLTVL.

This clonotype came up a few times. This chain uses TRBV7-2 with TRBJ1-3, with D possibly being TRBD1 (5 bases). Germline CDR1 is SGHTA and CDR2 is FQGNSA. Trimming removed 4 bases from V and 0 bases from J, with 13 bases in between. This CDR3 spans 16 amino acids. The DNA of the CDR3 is TGTGCCAGCAGCTCTATGTTCGGGGGCTCTGGAAACACCATATATTTT. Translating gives CASSSMFGGSGNTIYF.

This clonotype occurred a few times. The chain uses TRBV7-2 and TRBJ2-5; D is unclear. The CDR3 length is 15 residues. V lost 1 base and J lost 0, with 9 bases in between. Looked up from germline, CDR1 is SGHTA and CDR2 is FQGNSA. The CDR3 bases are TGTGCCAGCAGCTTAGAGCGACGACACCAAGAGACCCAGTACTTC. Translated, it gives CASSLERRHQETQYF.

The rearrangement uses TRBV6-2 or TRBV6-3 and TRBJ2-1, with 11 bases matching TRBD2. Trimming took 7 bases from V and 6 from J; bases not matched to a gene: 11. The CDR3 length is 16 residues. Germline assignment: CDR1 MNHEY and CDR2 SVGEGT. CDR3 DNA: TGTGCCAGCACCCTTAGCGGGAGGGCCTTTTTCAATGAGCAGTTCTTC. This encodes CASTLSGRAFFNEQFF.

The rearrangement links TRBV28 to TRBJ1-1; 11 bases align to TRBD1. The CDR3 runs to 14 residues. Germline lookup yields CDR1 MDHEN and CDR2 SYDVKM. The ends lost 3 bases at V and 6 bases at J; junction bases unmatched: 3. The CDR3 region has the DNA TGTGCCAGCAGTTTGGGGACAGGGGGTGCTGAAGCTTTCTTT. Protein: CASSLGTGGAEAFF.

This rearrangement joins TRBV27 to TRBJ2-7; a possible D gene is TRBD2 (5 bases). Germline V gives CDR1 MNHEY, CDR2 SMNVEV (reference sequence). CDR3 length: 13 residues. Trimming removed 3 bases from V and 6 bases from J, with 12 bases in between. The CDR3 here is CASSFRTFSEQYF. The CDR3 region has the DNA TGTGCCAGCAGTTTTCGGACTTTCTCCGAGCAGTACTTC.

The CDR3 loop reads CASSSPGQGPNYGYTF. The CDR3 DNA sequence: TGTGCCAGCAGCAGTCCGGGACAGGGGCCGAACTATGGCTACACCTTC. The chain employs TRBV7-8 and TRBJ1-2; 10 bases are a match to TRBD1. Unmatched junction bases numbered 8, after V lost 5 bases and J lost 2 bases. The CDR3 sequence is 16 residues long. The germline gives CDR1 SGHVS, CDR2 FQNEAQ.

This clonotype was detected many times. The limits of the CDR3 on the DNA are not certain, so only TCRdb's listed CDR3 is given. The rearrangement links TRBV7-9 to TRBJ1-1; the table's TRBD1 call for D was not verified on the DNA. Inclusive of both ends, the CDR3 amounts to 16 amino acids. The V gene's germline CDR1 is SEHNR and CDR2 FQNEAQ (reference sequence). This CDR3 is CASSFGPGGGEAEAFF.

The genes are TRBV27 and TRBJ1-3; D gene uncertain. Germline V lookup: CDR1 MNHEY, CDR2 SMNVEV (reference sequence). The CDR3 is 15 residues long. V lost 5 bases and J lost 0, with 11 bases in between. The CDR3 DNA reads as TGTGCCAGCAGTATAAACTTCTACTCTGGAAACACCATATATTTT. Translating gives CASSINFYSGNTIYF.

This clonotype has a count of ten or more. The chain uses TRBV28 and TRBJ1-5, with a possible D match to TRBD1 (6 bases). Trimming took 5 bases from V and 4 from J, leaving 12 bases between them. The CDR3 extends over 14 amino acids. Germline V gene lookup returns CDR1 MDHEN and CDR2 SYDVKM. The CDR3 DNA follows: TGTGCCAGCAGTCTACATCAGGGGAATCAGCCCCAGCATTTT. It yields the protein CASSLHQGNQPQHF.

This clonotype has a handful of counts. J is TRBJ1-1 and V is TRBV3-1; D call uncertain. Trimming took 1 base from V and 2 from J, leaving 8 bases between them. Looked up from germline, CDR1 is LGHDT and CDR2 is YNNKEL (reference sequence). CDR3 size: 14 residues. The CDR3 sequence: CASSQVLANTEAFF. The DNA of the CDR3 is TGTGCCAGCAGCCAAGTATTGGCAAACACTGAAGCTTTCTTT.

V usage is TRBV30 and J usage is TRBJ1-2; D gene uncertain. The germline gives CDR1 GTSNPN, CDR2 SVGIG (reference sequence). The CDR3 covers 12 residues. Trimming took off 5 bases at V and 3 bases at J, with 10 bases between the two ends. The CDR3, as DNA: TGTGCCTGGGAGGCCGGGCACTATGGCTACACCTTC. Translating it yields CAWEAGHYGYTF.

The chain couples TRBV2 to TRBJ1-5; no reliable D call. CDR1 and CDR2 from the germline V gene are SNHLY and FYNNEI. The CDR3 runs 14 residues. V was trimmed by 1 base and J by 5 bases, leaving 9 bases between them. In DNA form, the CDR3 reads TGTGCCAGCAGTGAAGATCGGGTATATCAGCCCCAGCATTTT. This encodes CASSEDRVYQPQHF.

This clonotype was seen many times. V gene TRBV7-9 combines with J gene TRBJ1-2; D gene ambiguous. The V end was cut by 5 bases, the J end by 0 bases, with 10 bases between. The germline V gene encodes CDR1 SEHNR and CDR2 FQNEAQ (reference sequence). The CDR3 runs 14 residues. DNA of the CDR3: TGTGCCAGCAGCCCCCACCGGTCTAACTATGGCTACACCTTC. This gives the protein CASSPHRSNYGYTF.

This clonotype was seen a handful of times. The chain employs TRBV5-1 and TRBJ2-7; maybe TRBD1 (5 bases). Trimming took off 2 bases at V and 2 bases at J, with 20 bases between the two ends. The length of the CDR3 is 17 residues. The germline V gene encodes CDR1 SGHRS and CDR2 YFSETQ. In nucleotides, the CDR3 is TGCGCCAGCAGCTTAACTGACAGTATGGTTTTCGCCTACGAGCAGTACTTC. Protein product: CASSLTDSMVFAYEQYF.

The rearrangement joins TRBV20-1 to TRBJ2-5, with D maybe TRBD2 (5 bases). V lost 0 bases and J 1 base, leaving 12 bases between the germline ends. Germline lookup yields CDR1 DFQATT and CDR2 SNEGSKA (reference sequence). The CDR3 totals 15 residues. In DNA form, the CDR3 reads TGCAGTGCTAGAGATCCCCTGCGGGTCCAAGAGACCCAGTACTTC. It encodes CSARDPLRVQETQYF.

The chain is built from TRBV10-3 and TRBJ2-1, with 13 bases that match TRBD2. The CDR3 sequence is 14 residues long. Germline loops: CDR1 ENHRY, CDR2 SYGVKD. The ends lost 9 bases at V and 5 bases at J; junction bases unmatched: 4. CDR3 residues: CAMGTSGTHNEQFF. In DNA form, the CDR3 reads TGTGCCATGGGGACTAGCGGGACCCACAATGAGCAGTTCTTC.

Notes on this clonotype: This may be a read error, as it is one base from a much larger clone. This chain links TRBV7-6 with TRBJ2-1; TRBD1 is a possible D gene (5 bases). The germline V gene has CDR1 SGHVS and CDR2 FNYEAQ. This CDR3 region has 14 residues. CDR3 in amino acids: CATQQESSYNEQLF. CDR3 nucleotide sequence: TGTGCCACCCAACAGGAGAGCTCCTACAATGAGCAGCTCTTC.

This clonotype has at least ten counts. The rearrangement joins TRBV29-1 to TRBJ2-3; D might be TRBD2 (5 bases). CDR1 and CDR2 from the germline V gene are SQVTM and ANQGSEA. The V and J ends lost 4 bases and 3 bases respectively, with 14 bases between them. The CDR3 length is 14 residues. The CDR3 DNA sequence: TGCAGCGTTGTGGGGTCTCCGGGGACAGATACGCAGTATTTT. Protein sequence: CSVVGSPGTDTQYF.

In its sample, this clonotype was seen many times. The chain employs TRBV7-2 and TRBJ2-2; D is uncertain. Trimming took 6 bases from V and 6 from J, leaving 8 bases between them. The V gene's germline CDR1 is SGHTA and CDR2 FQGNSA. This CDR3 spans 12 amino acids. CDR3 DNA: TGTGCCAGCAGACCCCGTCCCGGGGAGCTGTTTTTT. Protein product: CASRPRPGELFF.

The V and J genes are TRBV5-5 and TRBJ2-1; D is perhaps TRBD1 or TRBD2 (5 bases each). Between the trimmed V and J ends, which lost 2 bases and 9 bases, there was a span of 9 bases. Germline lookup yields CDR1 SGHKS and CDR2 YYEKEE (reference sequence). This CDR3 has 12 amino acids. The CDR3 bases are TGTGCCAGCAGCTTTGTTGGGGGTGAGCAGTTCTTC. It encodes CASSFVGGEQFF.

The CDR3 is CASSLALGQGHGYTF. The CDR3 DNA reads as TGTGCCAGCAGCTTAGCGCTGGGGCAGGGACATGGCTACACCTTC. The rearrangement uses TRBV7-6 and TRBJ1-2; tentative D call: TRBD1 (5 bases). CDR3 length: 15 residues. Germline CDR1 reads SGHVS; CDR2 reads FNYEAQ. Trimming left V 0 bases short and J 6 bases short, with 14 bases between.

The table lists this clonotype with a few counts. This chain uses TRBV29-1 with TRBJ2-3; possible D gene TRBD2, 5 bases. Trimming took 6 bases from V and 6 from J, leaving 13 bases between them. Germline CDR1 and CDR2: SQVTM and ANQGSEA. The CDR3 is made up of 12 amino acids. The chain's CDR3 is CSVRITGDTQYF. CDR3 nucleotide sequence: TGCAGCGTCAGAATAACGGGGGATACGCAGTATTTT.

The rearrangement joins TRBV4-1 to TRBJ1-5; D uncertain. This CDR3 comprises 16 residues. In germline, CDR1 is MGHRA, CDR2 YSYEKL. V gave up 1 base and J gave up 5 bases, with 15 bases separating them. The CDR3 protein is CASSQGPQNFDQPQHF. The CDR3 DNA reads TGCGCCAGCAGCCAAGGTCCGCAGAATTTCGATCAGCCCCAGCATTTT.

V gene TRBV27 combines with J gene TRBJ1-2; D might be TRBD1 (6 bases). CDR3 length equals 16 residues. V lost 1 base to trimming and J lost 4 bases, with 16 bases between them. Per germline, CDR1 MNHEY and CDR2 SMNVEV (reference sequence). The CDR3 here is CASSLLRGGRGYGYTF. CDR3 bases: TGTGCCAGCAGTTTATTGAGGGGGGGCCGAGGCTATGGCTACACCTTC.

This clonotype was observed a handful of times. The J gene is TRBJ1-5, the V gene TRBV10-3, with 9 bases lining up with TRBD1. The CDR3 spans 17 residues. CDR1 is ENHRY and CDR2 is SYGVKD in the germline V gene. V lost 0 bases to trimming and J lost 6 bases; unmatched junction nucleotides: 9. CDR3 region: CAISESLRTGVSQPQHF. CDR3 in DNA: TGTGCCATCAGTGAGTCCTTGAGGACAGGGGTCAGTCAGCCCCAGCATTTT.

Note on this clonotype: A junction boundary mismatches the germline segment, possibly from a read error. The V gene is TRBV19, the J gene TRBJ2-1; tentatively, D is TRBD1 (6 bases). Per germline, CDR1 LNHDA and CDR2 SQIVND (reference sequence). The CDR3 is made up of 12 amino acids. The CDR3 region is CASSIQQGPLIF. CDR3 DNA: TGTGCCAGTAGTATCCAACAGGGTCCCCTGATCTTC.

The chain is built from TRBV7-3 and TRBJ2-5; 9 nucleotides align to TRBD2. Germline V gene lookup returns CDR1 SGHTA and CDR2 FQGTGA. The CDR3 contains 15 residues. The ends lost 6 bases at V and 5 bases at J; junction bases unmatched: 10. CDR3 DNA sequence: TGTGCCAGCAGGTCAACCGGGACTAGCATGGAGACCCAGTACTTC. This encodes CASRSTGTSMETQYF.

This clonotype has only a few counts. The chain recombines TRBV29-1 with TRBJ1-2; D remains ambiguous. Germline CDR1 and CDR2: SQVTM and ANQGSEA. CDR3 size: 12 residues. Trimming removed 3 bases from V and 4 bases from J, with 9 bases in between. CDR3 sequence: CSVDRGPYGYTF. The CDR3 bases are TGCAGCGTTGATCGGGGTCCCTATGGCTACACCTTC.

The CDR3 spells CASKRQHDSGNTIYF. DNA for the CDR3: TGTGCCAGCAAGAGACAGCATGACTCTGGAAACACCATATATTTT. This rearrangement joins TRBV12-3 or TRBV12-4 to TRBJ1-3, with D perhaps TRBD1 (5 bases). This CDR3 has 15 residues. Trimming cost V 7 bases and J 0 bases, with 13 bases left between them.